These T cell receptor beta chains were read from a single sample in a study of cytomegalovirus exposure and HLA in healthy donors. Data came from immunoSEQ multiplex PCR; TCRdb stores just in-frame clones and leaves some out. This table has some 130,000 clones, around 78% appearing once. The sequencing input was PBMCs. The receptor source for this set is a woman under 30 in good health and CMV-seronegative. Each CDR3 is given with its conserved first and last residue. The D gene is left open where the match is weak. The listing skips clone size in some rows; elsewhere it reads once, few, many or a size class.

V: TRBV6-1
size: once
D: TRBD1
J: TRBJ1-2
CDR3: CASSEGHRGSGEVYTF
DNA: TGTGCCAGCAGTGAAGGCCACAGGGGGTCAGGAGAGGTCTACACCTTC

V: TRBV12-5
size: NA
D: NA
J: TRBJ2-1
CDR3: CASGFRREQFF
DNA: TGTGCTAGTGGTTTTAGGCGGGAGCAGTTCTTC

V: TRBV15
size: few
D: TRBD2
J: TRBJ2-1
CDR3: CATSESGRVNNEQFF
DNA: TGTGCCACCAGTGAAAGCGGGAGAGTCAACAATGAGCAGTTCTTC

V: TRBV5-1
size: NA
D: NA
J: TRBJ1-1
CDR3: CASSHRNTEAFF
DNA: TGCGCCAGCAGCCACAGGAACACTGAAGCTTTCTTT

V: TRBV6-1
size: NA
D: NA
J: TRBJ2-5
CDR3: CASSVPRVNELQTQYF
DNA: TGTGCCAGCAGTGTCCCCAGGGTTAATGAGTTGCAGACCCAGTACTTC

V: TRBV28
size: NA
D: NA
J: TRBJ2-7
CDR3: CASSLQGRTEQYF
DNA: TGTGCCAGCAGTTTACAGGGTCGAACCGAGCAGTACTTC

V: TRBV2
size: NA
D: NA
J: TRBJ2-2
CDR3: CASRPLLETGELFF
DNA: TGTGCCAGCAGGCCCCTCCTAGAAACCGGGGAGCTGTTTTTT

V: TRBV7-6
size: NA
D: NA
J: TRBJ1-1
CDR3: CASASVRDRGTEAFF
DNA: TGTGCCAGCGCCTCTGTCAGGGATAGAGGCACTGAAGCTTTCTTT

V: TRBV4-1
size: NA
D: NA
J: TRBJ2-7
CDR3: CASSQTGGGYYEQYF
DNA: TGCGCCAGCAGCCAGACGGGGGGCGGATACTACGAGCAGTACTTC

V: TRBV25-1
size: NA
D: TRBD2
J: TRBJ2-5
CDR3: CASSSGLAGQETQYF
DNA: TGTGCCAGCAGTTCGGGACTAGCGGGACAGGAGACCCAGTACTTC

V: TRBV5-1
size: NA
D: NA
J: TRBJ1-5
CDR3: CAHSRSNQPQHF
DNA: TGCGCTCATTCCCGGAGCAATCAGCCCCAGCATTTT

V: TRBV12-2
size: NA
D: NA
J: TRBJ1-1
CDR3: CASRLIEGLTEAFF
DNA: TGTGCAAGTCGCTTAATTGAGGGATTAACTGAAGCTTTCTTT

V: TRBV27
size: NA
D: NA
J: TRBJ1-2
CDR3: CASSLTWQGGGYTF
DNA: TGTGCCAGCAGTTTGACTTGGCAGGGAGGTGGCTACACCTTC

V: TRBV2
size: NA
D: TRBD1
J: TRBJ2-1
CDR3: CASRLQGQKFF
DNA: TGTGCCAGCAGGTTACAGGGGCAGAAGTTCTTC

V: TRBV19
size: NA
D: NA
J: TRBJ1-2
CDR3: CASSIESTNYGYTF
DNA: TGTGCCAGTAGTATAGAATCCACTAACTATGGCTACACCTTC

V: TRBV7-9
size: NA
D: NA
J: TRBJ1-1
CDR3: CASSGRGDTEAFF
DNA: TGTGCCAGCAGCGGTCGGGGAGACACTGAAGCTTTCTTT

V: TRBV10-3
size: NA
D: NA
J: TRBJ2-5
CDR3: CATGEELGAGTQYF
DNA: TGTGCCACCGGGGAGGAGTTAGGGGCAGGGACCCAGTACTTC

V: TRBV6-1
size: NA
D: NA
J: TRBJ2-3
CDR3: CASSEAGHPTDTQYF
DNA: TGTGCCAGCAGTGAGGCGGGGCACCCCACAGATACGCAGTATTTT

V: TRBV11-2
size: NA
D: TRBD2
J: TRBJ2-1
CDR3: CASSLSGGRNEQFF
DNA: TGTGCCAGCAGCTTATCGGGCGGGAGAAATGAGCAGTTCTTC

V: TRBV5-6
size: NA
D: NA
J: TRBJ1-1
CDR3: CASSFNRAEAFF
DNA: TGTGCCAGCAGCTTTAACCGGGCTGAAGCTTTCTTT

V: TRBV5-1
size: NA
D: NA
J: TRBJ2-1
CDR3: CASSRDNPYNEQFF
DNA: TGCGCCAGCAGCAGAGACAACCCCTACAATGAGCAGTTCTTC

V: TRBV7-2
size: NA
D: TRBD1
J: TRBJ1-1
CDR3: CASHPGGGMNTEAFF
DNA: TGTGCCAGCCATCCAGGGGGCGGGATGAACACTGAAGCTTTCTTT

V: TRBV2
size: once
D: NA
J: TRBJ1-2
CDR3: CASNKGDGDYGYTF
DNA: TGTGCCAGCAACAAGGGGGACGGAGACTATGGCTACACCTTC

V: TRBV27
size: NA
D: TRBD2
J: TRBJ2-7
CDR3: CASSTPLSGNYYEQYF
DNA: TGTGCCAGCAGCACGCCTCTTAGCGGGAACTACTACGAGCAGTACTTC

V: TRBV30
size: few
D: NA
J: TRBJ2-1
CDR3: CAWSVPLQGYNEQFF
DNA: TGTGCCTGGAGTGTACCCTTGCAGGGGTACAATGAGCAGTTCTTC

V: TRBV5-1
size: NA
D: NA
J: TRBJ2-7
CDR3: CASSWGRNEQYF
DNA: TGCGCCAGCAGCTGGGGCAGAAACGAGCAGTACTTC

V: TRBV18
size: NA
D: TRBD2
J: TRBJ2-2
CDR3: CASSLGGSADTGELFF
DNA: TGTGCCAGCTCACTCGGCGGGAGTGCGGACACCGGGGAGCTGTTTTTT

V: TRBV5-4
size: NA
D: TRBD2
J: TRBJ2-3
CDR3: CASSAAPSGGEDTQYF
DNA: TGTGCCAGCAGCGCGGCCCCCAGCGGGGGGGAAGATACGCAGTATTTT

V: TRBV15
size: NA
D: NA
J: TRBJ1-1
CDR3: CATSSLSGGTEAFF
DNA: TGTGCCACCAGCAGTCTCTCGGGGGGCACTGAAGCTTTCTTT

V: TRBV30
size: NA
D: NA
J: TRBJ1-3
CDR3: CAWSVQGGGNTIYF
DNA: TGTGCCTGGAGTGTACAAGGGGGAGGAAACACCATATATTTT

V: TRBV4-1
size: few
D: NA
J: TRBJ1-5
CDR3: CASSQQVSNQPQHF
DNA: TGCGCCAGCAGCCAGCAGGTGTCCAATCAGCCCCAGCATTTT

V: TRBV7-9
size: NA
D: TRBD1
J: TRBJ1-1
CDR3: CASKRTGGNTEAFF
DNA: TGTGCCAGCAAAAGGACAGGGGGGAACACTGAAGCTTTCTTT

V: TRBV28
size: NA
D: TRBD2
J: TRBJ2-7
CDR3: CASSSGGTREQYF
DNA: TGTGCCAGCAGTTCCGGGGGGACGAGGGAGCAGTACTTC

V: TRBV5-5
size: NA
D: NA
J: TRBJ2-7
CDR3: CASTLLGEQYF
DNA: TGTGCCAGCACCTTGCTAGGCGAGCAGTACTTC

V: TRBV4-1
size: NA
D: NA
J: TRBJ1-2
CDR3: CASSQVVGGGYTF
DNA: TGCGCCAGCAGCCAAGTAGTGGGAGGTGGCTACACCTTC

V: TRBV5-1
size: few
D: NA
J: TRBJ2-2
CDR3: CASSGSSDTGELFF
DNA: TGCGCCAGCAGCGGGAGTTCGGACACCGGGGAGCTGTTTTTT

V: TRBV10-3
size: NA
D: NA
J: TRBJ1-2
CDR3: CAISEGAGQGYTF
DNA: TGTGCCATCAGTGAAGGGGCAGGGCAGGGCTACACCTTC

V: TRBV6-4
size: NA
D: TRBD1
J: TRBJ2-2
CDR3: CASSQDPGTGSGELFF
DNA: TGTGCCAGCAGTCAAGATCCCGGGACAGGGAGCGGGGAGCTGTTTTTT

V: TRBV4-1
size: NA
D: NA
J: TRBJ2-1
CDR3: CASSQDGVVYNEQFF
DNA: TGCGCCAGCAGCCAAGATGGAGTAGTCTACAATGAGCAGTTCTTC

V: TRBV12-5
size: once
D: NA
J: TRBJ2-7
CDR3: CASGLRVAASYEQYF
DNA: TGTGCTAGTGGACTCCGGGTAGCGGCCTCCTACGAGCAGTACTTC

V: TRBV4-1
size: NA
D: NA
J: TRBJ2-6
CDR3: CAISQDSLRATGANVLTF
DNA: TGCGCCATCAGCCAAGATTCGCTCAGGGCTACTGGGGCCAACGTCCTGACTTTC

V: TRBV6-5
size: NA
D: TRBD1
J: TRBJ2-1
CDR3: CASSPWTGANEQFF
DNA: TGTGCCAGCAGTCCGTGGACAGGGGCCAATGAGCAGTTCTTC

V: TRBV27
size: once
D: NA
J: TRBJ2-2
CDR3: CASAREYWTGELFF
DNA: TGTGCCAGCGCCCGGGAGTATTGGACCGGGGAGCTGTTTTTT

V: TRBV30
size: NA
D: NA
J: TRBJ1-2
CDR3: CAWSVDMSGYTF
DNA: TGTGCCTGGAGTGTAGACATGAGCGGCTACACCTTC

V: TRBV10-3
size: NA
D: TRBD2
J: TRBJ2-3
CDR3: CAISLAGSNTDTQYF
DNA: TGTGCCATCAGCCTAGCGGGATCGAACACAGATACGCAGTATTTT